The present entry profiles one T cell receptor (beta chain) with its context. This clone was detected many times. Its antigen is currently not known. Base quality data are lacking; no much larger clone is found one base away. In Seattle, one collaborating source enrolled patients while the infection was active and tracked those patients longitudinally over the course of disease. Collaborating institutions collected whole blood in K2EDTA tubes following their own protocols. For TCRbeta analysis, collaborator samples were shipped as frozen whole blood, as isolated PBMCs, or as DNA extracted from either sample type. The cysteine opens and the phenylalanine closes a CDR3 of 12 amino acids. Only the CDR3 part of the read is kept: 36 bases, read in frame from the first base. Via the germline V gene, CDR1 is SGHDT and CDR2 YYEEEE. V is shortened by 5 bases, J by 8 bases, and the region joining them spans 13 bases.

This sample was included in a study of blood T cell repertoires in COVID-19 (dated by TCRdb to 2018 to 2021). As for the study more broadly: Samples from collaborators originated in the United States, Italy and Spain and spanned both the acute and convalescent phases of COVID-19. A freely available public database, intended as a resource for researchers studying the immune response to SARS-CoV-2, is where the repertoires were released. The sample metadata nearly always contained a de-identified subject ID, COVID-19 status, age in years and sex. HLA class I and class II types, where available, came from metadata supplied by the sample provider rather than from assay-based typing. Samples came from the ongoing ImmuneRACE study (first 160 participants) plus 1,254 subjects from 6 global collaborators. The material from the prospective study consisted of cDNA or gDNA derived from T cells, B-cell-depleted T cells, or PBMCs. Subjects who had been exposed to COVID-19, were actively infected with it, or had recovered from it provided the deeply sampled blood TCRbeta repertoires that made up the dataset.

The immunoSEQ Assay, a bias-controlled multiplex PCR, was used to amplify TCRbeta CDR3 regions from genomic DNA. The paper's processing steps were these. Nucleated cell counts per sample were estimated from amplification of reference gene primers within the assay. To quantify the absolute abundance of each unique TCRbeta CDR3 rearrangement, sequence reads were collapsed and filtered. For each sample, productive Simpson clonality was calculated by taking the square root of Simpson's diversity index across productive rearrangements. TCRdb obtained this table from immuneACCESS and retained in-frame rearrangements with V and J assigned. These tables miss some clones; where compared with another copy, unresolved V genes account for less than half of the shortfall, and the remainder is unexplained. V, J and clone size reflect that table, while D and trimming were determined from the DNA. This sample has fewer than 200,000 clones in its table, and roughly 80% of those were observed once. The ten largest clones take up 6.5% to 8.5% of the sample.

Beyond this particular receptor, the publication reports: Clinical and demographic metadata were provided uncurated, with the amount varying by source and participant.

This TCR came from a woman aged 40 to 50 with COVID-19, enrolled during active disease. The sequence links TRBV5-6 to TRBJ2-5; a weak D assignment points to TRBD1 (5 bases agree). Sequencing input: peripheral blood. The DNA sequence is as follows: TGTGCCAGCAGTGACCCTAGGGGAACCCAGTACTTC. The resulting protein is CASSDPRGTQYF.